A selection of T cell receptor beta chains follows, all from one sample in a study of T cells in Graves' hyperthyroidism and ophthalmopathy. TCRdb itself ran the multiplex PCR reads through MiXCR, one entry per CDR3 protein. The sample contains some 350,000 distinct CDR3 sequences, around 15% of which appear only once. Sequencing was carried out using blood. The receptor set was obtained from a woman aged 40 to 50 with Graves' ophthalmopathy. The CDR3 runs from the conserved cysteine through the conserved F or W. The order of the fields is V gene, D gene, J gene, clone size, CDR3 DNA, CDR3 protein. The D gene is left open where the match is weak. Rows give clone size only sometimes, using once, few, many, or a class for an expanded clone.

>TRBV6-5|.|TRBJ2-7|few
TGTGCCAGCAGTTACTCACGGAGCTCCTACGAGCAGTGCTTC
CASSYSRSSYEQCF
>TRBV7-9|.|TRBJ2-7|many
TGTGCCAGCAGCCCAGTGGTACGGTACGAGCAGTACTTC
CASSPVVRYEQYF
>TRBV5-1|.|TRBJ2-7|many
TGCGCCAGCAGCTTGGACCGGAGCGGCTACGAGCAGTACTTC
CASSLDRSGYEQYF
>TRBV2|TRBD2|TRBJ2-1|many
TGTGCCAGCAGTGACGAGGGACTAGCGGTAGATGAGCAGTTCTTC
CASSDEGLAVDEQFF
>TRBV2|.|TRBJ2-2|.
TGTGTCAGCAGGGGTGCGGCGAACACCGGGGAGCTGTTTTTT
CVSRGAANTGELFF
>TRBV12-3/TRBV12-4|.|TRBJ1-4|many
TGTGCCAGCAGTTTTTGGCCCCAGGGGTCCGAAAAACTGTTTTTT
CASSFWPQGSEKLFF
>TRBV19|.|TRBJ2-7|few
TGTGCCAGTAGTATAGTTCCTTACAGCACCTTCTCCTACGAGCAGTACTTC
CASSIVPYSTFSYEQYF
>TRBV6-9|TRBD1|TRBJ1-6|.
TGTGCCAGCAGTTCTTCCGGGACAGGGTTTTCACCCCTCCACTTT
CASSSSGTGFSPLHF
>TRBV11-2|.|TRBJ1-1|many
TGTGCCAGCAGCCGCCCGGGCACTGAAGCTTTCTTT
CASSRPGTEAFF
>TRBV10-3|.|TRBJ2-7|few
TGTGCCATCAGTCTAGCGGACAGTCCCCCCTACGAGCAGTACTTC
CAISLADSPPYEQYF
>TRBV19|.|TRBJ1-5|few
TGTGCCAGTAGTATCGGAGGGGACAATCAGCCCCAGCATTTT
CASSIGGDNQPQHF
>TRBV5-1|TRBD1|TRBJ1-6|few
TGCGCCAGCAGCTTCGGGACAGGGGTTTCACCCCTCCACTTT
CASSFGTGVSPLHF
>TRBV7-9|TRBD1|TRBJ2-2|many
TGTGCCAGCAGCTTCAGGGGGTTCGCGAACACCGGGGAGCTGTTTTTT
CASSFRGFANTGELFF
>TRBV12-3/TRBV12-4|.|TRBJ2-7|many
TGTGCCAGCAGTTTGTTACCGACGAGGAGCCCCTACGAGCAGTACTTC
CASSLLPTRSPYEQYF
>TRBV14|TRBD1|TRBJ2-1|many
TGTGCCAGCAGCCCCAGGACAGGGTTAGGCAATGAGCAGTTCTTC
CASSPRTGLGNEQFF
>TRBV2|.|TRBJ1-1|many
TGTGCCAGCAGTGAGGTCACAGGCAAAGCTTTCTTT
CASSEVTGKAFF
>TRBV5-4|.|TRBJ2-7|few
TGTGCCAGCAGCTCCGGGCCAACCTACGAGCAGTACTTC
CASSSGPTYEQYF
>TRBV2|.|TRBJ1-4|many
TGTGCCAGCAGTGATGAGTCTGCAACTAATGAAAAACTGTTTTTT
CASSDESATNEKLFF
>TRBV19|TRBD1|TRBJ2-7|.
TGTGCCAGTAGTAAATTGACAGGGGGCAACTACGAGCAGTACTTC
CASSKLTGGNYEQYF
>TRBV6-1|.|TRBJ2-4|.
TGTGCCAGCTCGCCTCTAGGTATGAGGCAAAACATTCAGTACTTC
CASSPLGMRQNIQYF
>TRBV3-1|TRBD1|TRBJ2-5|many
TGTGCCAGCAGCCAAGATCAGGGACAGCTAGAGACCCAGTACTTC
CASSQDQGQLETQYF
>TRBV18|.|TRBJ1-2|few
TGTGCCAGCTCACCGACGGCGGCTCTTGGCTACACCTTC
CASSPTAALGYTF
>TRBV15|TRBD2|TRBJ2-1|many
TGTGCCACCAGCCGTAGCGGGGGCTCCTACAATGAGCAGTTCTTC
CATSRSGGSYNEQFF
>TRBV10-3|.|TRBJ2-3|many
TGTGCCATCAGTGAGGTTAGAGTGGCAGATACGCAGTATTTT
CAISEVRVADTQYF
>TRBV10-3|TRBD2|TRBJ2-1|many
TGTGCCATCAAGACTAGCCTAAACAATGAGCAGTTCTTC
CAIKTSLNNEQFF
>TRBV29-1|TRBD1|TRBJ1-3|many
TGCACCGCCGGGACAGGCTCTACTGGAAACACCATATATTTT
CTAGTGSTGNTIYF
>TRBV6-1|TRBD1|TRBJ1-2|.
TGTGCCAGCAGTACCGGGACAGGGGTTGGCTACACCTTC
CASSTGTGVGYTF
>TRBV6-1|.|TRBJ2-5|many
TGTGCCAGCACGCCGGCCCTTCTGACCCAGTACTTC
CASTPALLTQYF
>TRBV7-9|.|TRBJ1-1|many
TGTGCCAGCAGCGAGAAGGGGATTCAAACTGAAGCTTTCTTT
CASSEKGIQTEAFF
>TRBV5-1|TRBD1|TRBJ2-1|many
TGCGCCAGCAGCTGGGGACAGAGAAGCTCCTACAATGAGCAGTTCTTC
CASSWGQRSSYNEQFF
>TRBV27|TRBD2|TRBJ2-7|.
TGTGCCAGCAGTTCGCTTGGGACTAGCTACGAGCAGTACTTC
CASSSLGTSYEQYF
>TRBV18|.|TRBJ1-1|many
TGTGCCAGCTCATCAGGGACTTCGAGTGAAGCTTTCTTT
CASSSGTSSEAFF
>TRBV20-1|TRBD2|TRBJ2-7|once
TGCAGTGACACCGGGACTAGCGGCCACTACGAGCAGTACTTC
CSDTGTSGHYEQYF
>TRBV10-1|TRBD2|TRBJ2-3|.
TGCGCCAGCAGAAAAGAGGTTCTAGCGGCAGATACGCAGTATTTT
CASRKEVLAADTQYF
>TRBV11-2|.|TRBJ1-5|.
TGTGCCAGCACCCGAGGCAGGGGAACGTTTCAGCCCCAGCATTTT
CASTRGRGTFQPQHF
>TRBV12-3/TRBV12-4|TRBD1|TRBJ2-2|.
TGTGCCAGCAGTTTAGGGACAGGGGGCCTTAACACCGGGGAGCTGTTTTTT
CASSLGTGGLNTGELFF
>TRBV6-1|.|TRBJ1-6|few
TGTGCCAGCAGCGCGGCTGGTTTGAATAATTCACCCCTCCACTTT
CASSAAGLNNSPLHF
>TRBV11-2|.|TRBJ1-2|.
TGTGCCAGCAGCCAACCGGGAGCTAGGAGAGGTGGCTACACCTTC
CASSQPGARRGGYTF
>TRBV5-4|.|TRBJ2-5|few
TGTGCCAGCAGCTTGGACAGGAACCAAGAGACCCAGTACTTC
CASSLDRNQETQYF